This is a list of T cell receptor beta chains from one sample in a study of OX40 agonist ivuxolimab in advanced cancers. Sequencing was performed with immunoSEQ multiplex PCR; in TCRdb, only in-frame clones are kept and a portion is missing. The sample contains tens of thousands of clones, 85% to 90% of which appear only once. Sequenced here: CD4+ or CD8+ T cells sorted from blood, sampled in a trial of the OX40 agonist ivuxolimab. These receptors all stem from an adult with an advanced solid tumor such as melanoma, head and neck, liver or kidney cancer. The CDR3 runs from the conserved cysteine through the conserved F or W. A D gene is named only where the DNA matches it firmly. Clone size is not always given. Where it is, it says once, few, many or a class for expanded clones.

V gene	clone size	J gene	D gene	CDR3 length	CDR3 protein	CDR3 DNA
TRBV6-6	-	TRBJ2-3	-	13	CASSYLLADTQYF	TGTGCCAGCAGTTACCTCCTGGCAGATACGCAGTATTTT
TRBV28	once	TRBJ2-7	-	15	CASSSTNRGFSEQYF	TGTGCCAGCAGTTCAACAAACCGGGGTTTTAGCGAGCAGTACTTC
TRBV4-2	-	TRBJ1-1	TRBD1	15	CASLRGGQGDTEAFF	TGTGCCAGCCTCCGGGGAGGACAGGGGGACACTGAAGCTTTCTTT
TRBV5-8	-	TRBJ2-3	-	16	CASSSLRSTITDTQYF	TGTGCCAGCAGCTCACTCAGAAGTACCATCACAGATACGCAGTATTTT
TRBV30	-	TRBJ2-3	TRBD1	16	CAWTALGQASTDTQYF	TGTGCCTGGACCGCACTAGGACAGGCCAGCACAGATACGCAGTATTTT
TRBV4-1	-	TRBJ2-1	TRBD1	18	CASSHRLLTGGTYNEQFF	TGCGCCAGCAGCCACCGGTTACTGACAGGGGGAACCTACAATGAGCAGTTCTTC
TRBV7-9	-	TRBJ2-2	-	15	CASTVFLVDTGELFF	TGTGCCAGCACCGTATTCCTCGTGGACACCGGGGAGCTGTTTTTT
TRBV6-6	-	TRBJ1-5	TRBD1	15	CASREGTGGNQPQHF	TGTGCCAGCAGGGAAGGGACAGGGGGCAATCAGCCCCAGCATTTT
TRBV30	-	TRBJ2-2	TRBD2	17	CAAGGGRLAGITGELFF	TGTGCCGCCGGGGGGGGCAGGCTAGCGGGAATCACCGGGGAGCTGTTTTTT
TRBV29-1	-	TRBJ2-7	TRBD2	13	CSVRTSGAYEQYF	TGCAGCGTAAGGACTAGCGGGGCCTACGAGCAGTACTTC
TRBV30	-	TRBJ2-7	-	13	CAWSRQDKYEQYF	TGTGCCTGGAGTAGACAGGACAAATACGAGCAGTACTTC
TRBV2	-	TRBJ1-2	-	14	CASLRDRYNYGYTF	TGTGCCAGCCTCCGGGACCGTTATAACTATGGCTACACCTTC
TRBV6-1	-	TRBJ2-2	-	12	CASSELVWGMFF	TGTGCCAGCAGTGAATTGGTCTGGGGGATGTTTTTT
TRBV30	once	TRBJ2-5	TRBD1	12	CAWSIGTGTQYF	TGTGCCTGGAGCATCGGGACAGGGACCCAGTACTTC
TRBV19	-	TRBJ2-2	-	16	CASSKAAGADTGELFF	TGTGCCAGTAGTAAGGCCGCGGGGGCGGATACCGGGGAGCTGTTTTTT
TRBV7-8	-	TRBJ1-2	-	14	CASSREGPAYGYTF	TGTGCCAGCAGCCGGGAGGGGCCTGCCTATGGCTACACCTTC
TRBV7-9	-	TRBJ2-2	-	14	CASSPTQNTGELFF	TGTGCCAGCAGCCCTACACAGAACACCGGGGAGCTGTTTTTT
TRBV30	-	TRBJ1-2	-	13	CAWSVGRGYGYTF	TGTGCCTGGAGTGTAGGCAGGGGATATGGCTACACCTTC
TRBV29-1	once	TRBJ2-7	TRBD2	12	CSVVLAGYEQYF	TGCAGCGTTGTACTAGCGGGCTACGAGCAGTACTTC
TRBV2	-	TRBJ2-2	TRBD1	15	CASRVDRGRTGELFF	TGTGCCAGCAGAGTCGACAGGGGGCGTACCGGGGAGCTGTTTTTT
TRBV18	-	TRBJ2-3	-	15	CASSVRLPGGDTQYF	TGTGCCAGCTCGGTGCGTCTTCCAGGTGGAGATACGCAGTATTTT
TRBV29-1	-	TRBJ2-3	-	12	CSVERETDTQYF	TGCAGCGTGGAGAGAGAGACAGATACGCAGTATTTT
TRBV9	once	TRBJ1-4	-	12	CGVDPTNEKLFF	TGTGGAGTGGATCCAACTAATGAAAAACTGTTTTTT